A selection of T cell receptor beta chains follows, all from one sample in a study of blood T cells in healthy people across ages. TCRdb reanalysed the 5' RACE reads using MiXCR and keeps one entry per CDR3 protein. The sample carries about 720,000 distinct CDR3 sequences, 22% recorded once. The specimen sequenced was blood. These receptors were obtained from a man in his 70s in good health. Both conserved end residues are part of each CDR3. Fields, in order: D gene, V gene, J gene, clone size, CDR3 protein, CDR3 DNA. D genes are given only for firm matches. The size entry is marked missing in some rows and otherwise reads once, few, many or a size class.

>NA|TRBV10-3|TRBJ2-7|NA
CTISLGVKAYEQYF
TGTACCATCAGCCTAGGCGTTAAAGCCTACGAGCAGTACTTC
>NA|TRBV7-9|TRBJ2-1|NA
CASLIVTSYNEQFF
TGTGCCAGCCTGATCGTGACTTCCTACAATGAGCAGTTCTTC
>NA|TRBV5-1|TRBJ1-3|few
CASSLDFGNTIYF
TGCGCCAGCAGCTTGGATTTTGGAAACACCATATATTTT
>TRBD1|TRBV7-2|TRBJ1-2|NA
CASSLVGTGDTGYTF
TGTGCCAGCAGCTTAGTAGGGACAGGGGATACAGGCTACACCTTC
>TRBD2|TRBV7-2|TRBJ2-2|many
CASSLSGRAGGELFF
TGTGCCAGCAGCCTCAGCGGGAGGGCTGGCGGGGAGCTGTTTTTT
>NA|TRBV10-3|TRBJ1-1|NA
CAIQRDSSGTEAFF
TGTGCCATCCAAAGGGACTCCAGTGGCACTGAAGCTTTCTTT
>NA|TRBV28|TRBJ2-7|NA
CASSLSGKSSEQYF
TGTGCCAGCAGTTTATCGGGAAAATCGAGCGAGCAGTACTTC
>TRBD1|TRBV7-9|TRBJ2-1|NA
CASRRPPRGREVYEQFF
TGTGCCAGCAGGAGACCCCCCAGGGGGCGCGAAGTCTATGAGCAGTTCTTC
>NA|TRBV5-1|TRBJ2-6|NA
CASSLVEGTGANVLTF
TGCGCCAGCAGCTTGGTGGAGGGGACTGGGGCCAACGTCCTGACTTTC
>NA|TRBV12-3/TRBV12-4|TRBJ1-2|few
CASTATQSNYGYTF
TGTGCCAGCACCGCGACCCAGAGCAACTATGGCTACACCTTC
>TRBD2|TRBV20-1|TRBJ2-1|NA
CSAEPIDAGGLYNEQFF
TGCAGTGCGGAACCGATCGACGCGGGGGGGCTCTACAATGAGCAGTTCTTC
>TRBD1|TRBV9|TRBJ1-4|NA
CASSVGTGGNEKLFF
TGTGCCAGCAGCGTAGGTACAGGGGGAAATGAAAAACTGTTTTTT
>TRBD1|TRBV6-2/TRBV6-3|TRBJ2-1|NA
CASSYLGQGGDEQFF
TGTGCCAGCAGTTACCTCGGACAGGGTGGGGATGAGCAGTTCTTC
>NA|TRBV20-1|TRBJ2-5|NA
CSARDLAGGEGTQYF
TGCAGTGCTAGAGATCTGGCCGGGGGTGAGGGGACCCAGTACTTC
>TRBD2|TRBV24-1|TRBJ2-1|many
CATRTTGTSDRNEQFF
TGTGCCACCAGGACAACAGGGACTAGCGACAGGAATGAGCAGTTCTTC
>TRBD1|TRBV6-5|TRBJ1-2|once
CASSYSSGTGLFGYTF
TGTGCCAGCAGTTATTCCTCCGGGACAGGGCTGTTTGGCTACACCTTC
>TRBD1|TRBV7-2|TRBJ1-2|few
CASSLDVGQGYYGYTF
TGTGCCAGCAGCTTAGATGTGGGACAGGGGTACTATGGCTACACCTTC
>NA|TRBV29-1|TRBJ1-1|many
CSVEGGGNTEAFF
TGCAGCGTTGAAGGAGGGGGGAACACTGAAGCTTTCTTT
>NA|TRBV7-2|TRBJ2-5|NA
CASSFGPLGTETQYF
TGTGCCAGCAGCTTTGGACCCCTCGGGACTGAGACCCAGTACTTC
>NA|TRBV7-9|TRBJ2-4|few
CASSPSTEAKNIQYF
TGTGCCAGCAGCCCTTCGACAGAAGCCAAAAACATTCAGTACTTC
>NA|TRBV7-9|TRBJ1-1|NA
CASSSTTDRLNTEAFF
TGTGCCAGCAGCTCGACGACTGACAGGTTGAACACTGAAGCTTTCTTT
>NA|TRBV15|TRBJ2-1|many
CATSRDTRYGGGGSYNEQFF
TGTGCCACCAGCAGAGACACCCGATACGGTGGGGGTGGATCCTACAATGAGCAGTTCTTC
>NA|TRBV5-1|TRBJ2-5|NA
CASSIRLAETQYF
TGCGCCAGCAGCATACGACTTGCGGAGACCCAGTACTTC
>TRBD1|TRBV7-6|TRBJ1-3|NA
CASSKDAMGQLISGNTIYF
TGTGCCAGCAGCAAAGACGCCATGGGACAGCTAATCTCTGGAAACACCATATATTTT